What follows are 14 T cell receptor beta chains derived from one specimen sequenced in a study of blood T cell repertoires in COVID-19. Using immunoSEQ multiplex PCR, the repertoire was profiled, and TCRdb retains in-frame clones only, with some absent. The sample has hundreds of thousands of clones, 90% seen once; the top ten hold around 2.5%. The sequenced sample consisted of PBMCs or T cells enriched from blood (not recorded which). Receptors were obtained from a man in his sixties who had recovered from COVID-19.

This clone was seen just once. The CDR3 protein is CASSFAIGTAKEAFF. CDR3 DNA: TGCGCCAGCAGCTTCGCCATAGGGACTGCAAAAGAAGCTTTCTTT. V usage is TRBV5-1 and J usage is TRBJ1-1; TRBD1 might be the D (5 bases). CDR3 size: 15 residues. The germline gives CDR1 SGHRS, CDR2 YFSETQ. The V gene lost 2 bases and the J gene lost 8 bases, with 19 bases spanning the gap.

The chain's CDR3 is CASSGEGRSNQPQHF. The CDR3 nucleotides read TGTGCCAGCAGCGGAGAGGGCAGGAGCAATCAGCCCCAGCATTTT. The chain has TRBV9 and TRBJ1-5; D remains ambiguous. Per germline, CDR1 SGDLS and CDR2 YYNGEE. The CDR3 spans 15 residues. The germline V and J ends were trimmed by 3 bases and 1 base, with 11 bases remaining between them.

This clone was detected once. This sequence joins TRBV4-1 and TRBJ1-2; a weak D match, TRBD1 (5 bases). Between the trimmed V and J ends, which lost 2 bases and 7 bases, there was a span of 20 bases. This CDR3 region has 16 residues. Germline assignment: CDR1 MGHRA and CDR2 YSYEKL. CDR3 in amino acids: CASSQHNREGSGGYTF. The CDR3 nucleotides are TGCGCCAGCAGCCAACATAATCGGGAGGGGAGCGGTGGCTACACCTTC.

V and J are TRBV7-6 and TRBJ2-1, with 9 bases that match TRBD2. The CDR3 is 15 residues long. Trimming took 4 bases from V and 4 from J; bases not matched to a gene: 5. Germline V gives CDR1 SGHVS, CDR2 FNYEAQ. CDR3 sequence reads: CASSSAGGWYNEQFF. CDR3 in DNA: TGTGCCAGCAGCTCCGCGGGGGGGTGGTACAATGAGCAGTTCTTC.

This clone was counted a few times. The V gene is TRBV7-2, the J gene TRBJ1-5; 9 nucleotides line up with TRBD1. Trimming at V came to 6 bases and at J to 6 bases, leaving 3 bases not matched to a gene. CDR1 and CDR2 from the germline V gene are SGHTA and FQGNSA. This CDR3 is 13 amino acids long. The CDR3 region is CASSPDRGQPQHF. CDR3 DNA: TGTGCCAGCAGTCCGGACAGGGGTCAGCCCCAGCATTTT.

The chain joins TRBV7-8 to TRBJ2-5, with D perhaps TRBD2 (6 bases). Trimming shortened V by 5 bases and J by 3 bases, and 16 bases separated the two germline ends. The CDR3 contains 15 residues. Germline CDR1 and CDR2: SGHVS and FQNEAQ. CDR3 residues: CASSPLGGGKETQYF. CDR3 nucleotide sequence: TGTGCCAGCAGCCCACTGGGGGGAGGAAAAGAGACCCAGTACTTC. Using reference TRBV7-8 and TRBJ2-5 for the parts outside the CDR3, the full variable domain is GAGVSQSPRYKVAKRGQDVALRCDPISGHVSLFWYQQALGQGPEFLTYFQNEAQLDKSGLPSDRFFAERPEGSVSTLKIQRTQQEDSAVYLCASSPLGGGKETQYFGPGTRLLVL.

The chain recombines TRBV11-2 with TRBJ2-1, with 9 nucleotides matching TRBD1. Germline values: CDR1 SGHAT, CDR2 FQNNGV. The CDR3 sequence is 18 residues long. After removal of 1 base from V and 6 bases from J, the junction contained 13 bases not matched to a gene. The CDR3 DNA reads as TGTGCCAGCAGCTTAGGGCCAGCCGTGACAGGGGGTATCAATGAGCAGTTCTTC. Translating it yields CASSLGPAVTGGINEQFF.

J is TRBJ1-3 and V is TRBV20-1; weak D call: TRBD1 (5 bases). V lost 3 bases to trimming and J lost 8 bases, with 17 bases between them. Germline CDR1 is DFQATT and CDR2 is SNEGSKA (reference sequence). This CDR3 has 14 residues. DNA of the CDR3: TGCAGTGCTAGTCGGCCGGGGGGGAGAGACACCATATATTTT. Translating gives CSASRPGGRDTIYF.

The J gene is TRBJ2-7, the V gene TRBV7-2, with D perhaps TRBD1 (6 bases). This CDR3 is 14 amino acids long. Germline values: CDR1 SGHTA, CDR2 FQGNSA. V was pared by 5 bases and J by 1 base, with 12 bases between. The CDR3 region is CASSPGQISYEQYF. The CDR3 bases are TGTGCCAGCAGCCCCGGACAGATTTCCTACGAGCAGTACTTC. The full variable domain, completed using reference TRBV7-2 and TRBJ2-7, is GAGVSQSPSNKVTEKGKDVELRCDPISGHTALYWYRQSLGQGLEFLIYFQGNSAPDKSGLPSDRFSAERTGGSVSTLTIQRTQQEDSAVYLCASSPGQISYEQYFGPGTRLTVT.

The rearrangement joins TRBV5-5 to TRBJ1-5; no clear D gene. CDR1 is SGHKS, CDR2 YYEKEE, per germline (reference sequence). CDR3 length equals 15 residues. V was trimmed by 4 bases and J by 3 bases, leaving 14 bases between them. The CDR3 DNA follows: TGTGCCAGCAGCCTTGGTCCGGGTCCCAATCAGCCCCAGCATTTT. Protein product: CASSLGPGPNQPQHF. Full variable domain (rest looked up from reference TRBV5-5 and TRBJ1-5): DAGVTQSPTHLIKTRGQQVTLRCSPISGHKSVSWYQQVLGQGPQFIFQYYEKEERGRGNFPDRFSARQFPNYSSELNVNALLLGDSALYLCASSLGPGPNQPQHFGDGTRLSIL.

The CDR3: CASSEQGLGYNEQFF. In DNA, the CDR3 is TGTGCCAGCAGTGAACAGGGCCTGGGGTACAATGAGCAGTTCTTC. This chain uses TRBV2 with TRBJ2-1; a weak D match, TRBD1 (5 bases). The germline V gene encodes CDR1 SNHLY and CDR2 FYNNEI. CDR3 size: 15 residues. The V end lost 2 bases, the J end lost 4 bases, and 12 bases lay between the germline ends. Combining the CDR3 with reference TRBV2 and TRBJ2-1 gives the whole variable domain EPEVTQTPSHQVTQMGQEVILRCVPISNHLYFYWYRQILGQKVEFLVSFYNNEISEKSEIFDDQFSVERPDGSNFTLKIRSTKLEDSAMYFCASSEQGLGYNEQFFGPGTRLTVL.

CDR3: CASSGTGRGETQYF. For the CDR3, the DNA is TGTGCCAGCAGCGGGACAGGGCGAGGAGAGACCCAGTACTTC. The V call is TRBV5-6, the J call TRBJ2-5; 9 bases agree with TRBD1. V shed 4 bases, J shed 4 bases, and the junction held 5 bases outside the gene matches. In germline, CDR1 is SGHDT, CDR2 YYEEEE. The CDR3 has 14 amino acids.

V is TRBV15 and J is TRBJ1-5; D unresolved. The V gene's germline CDR1 is LNHNV and CDR2 YYDKDF (reference sequence). Trimming cost V 1 base and J 1 base, with 14 bases left between them. The CDR3 has 17 amino acids. The CDR3 DNA follows: TGTGCCACCAGCAGAGGTTTGGTTGGTCGGAGCAATCAGCCCCAGCATTTT. Encoded protein: CATSRGLVGRSNQPQHF.

This clone came up once. This chain links TRBV7-8 with TRBJ1-1; D may be TRBD1 (6 bases). The V end lost 5 bases, the J end lost 2 bases, and 30 bases lay between the germline ends. The CDR3 has 20 residues. Germline V CDR1 and CDR2: SGHVS, FQNEAQ. As DNA, the CDR3 is TGTGCCAGCAGCCGAGGTGGGTGGGGTTCATTGAGGGGGTCCAACACTGAAGCTTTCTTT. It translates to CASSRGGWGSLRGSNTEAFF.